This paragraph covers one TCR beta chain sequence. What it recognizes is unknown. V was clipped by 6 bases and J by 9 bases, with 5 bases between them. CDR1 is SEHNR, CDR2 FQNEAQ, per germline (reference sequence). The CDR3 sequence is 10 residues long. The data derive from a study of shared clonotypes between healthy human individuals. Whole-study findings and limits: The naive CD4 repertoires of four donors were compared, and approximately 4.7% of clonotypes were shared. All-four-donor shared clonotypes had higher generation probabilities than non-shared clonotypes did.

Naive-designated CD8 cells lacked CD45RO, were positively enriched for CCR7, and omitted terminally differentiated effector memory CD45RA+ cells. All the donors were Caucasian adults who lived in Nashville, Tennessee. The material for each subset, its genomic DNA, was split evenly across several immunoSEQ plates. The protocol was immunoSEQ multiplex PCR, while the TCRdb copy is restricted to in-frame clones and leaves out a portion. The sample lists hundreds of thousands of clones; more than 95% were seen once. The chain joins TRBV7-9 to TRBJ2-2; D not resolved. The sample consisted of naive CD8+ T cells sorted from blood. This clonotype was sampled from a man aged 25 to 45 in good health. CDR3 coding DNA: TGTGCCAGCAGACGGCGGGAGCTGTTTTTT. It encodes CASRRRELFF.